The clone carrying this T cell receptor (beta chain) appeared many times. The antigen is not known. This sample stems from a study of T cells in Graves' hyperthyroidism and ophthalmopathy. Broader study findings: Most clonotypes expanded in thyroid above 0.001 were likewise present in blood. Ophthalmopathy was predicted by the model a median of approximately six months ahead of onset. The authors' 13 V-J model separated ophthalmopathy from stable hyperthyroidism.

There were TCR beta CDR3 regions amplified from RNA transcripts. TCR CDR3 regions were first amplified by RT-PCR with HTBI primers. TCRdb re-derived calls from the multiplex PCR reads in MiXCR, one entry per CDR3 protein. The sample carries about 640,000 distinct CDR3 sequences, about 14% recorded once. The sequenced material came from blood. This clonotype was obtained from a woman between 45 and 60 years old with Graves' ophthalmopathy.

CDR3 loop: CASSYRGRDYGYTF. The DNA of the CDR3 is TGTGCCAGCAGTTATAGGGGTAGGGACTATGGCTACACCTTC. The gene calls are TRBV28 and TRBJ1-2, with a possible D match to TRBD1 (5 bases). The CDR3 consists of 14 residues. Trimming left V 4 bases short and J 3 bases short, with 12 bases between. Germline V gene data show CDR1 as MDHEN and CDR2 as SYDVKM.